This entry describes one T cell receptor beta chain. Ten or more counts support this clonotype. No antigen is known for it. No base quality values were provided; no much bigger clone lies one nucleotide off. The sample comes from a study of T cells in Graves' hyperthyroidism and ophthalmopathy (dated by TCRdb to the late 2010s). At the level of the whole study: Peripheral blood samples were taken at initial diagnosis, before any treatment was given. To identify TCR V-J signatures that set the groups apart, the researchers used a discovery cohort of 95 to 100 patients, made up of roughly 45 with Graves' ophthalmopathy and 57 with stable Graves' hyperthyroidism. An independent validation cohort of under 20 hyperthyroidism patients and over 15 patients who later progressed to ophthalmopathy tested prospective prediction of ophthalmopathy. The 100 discovery patients were randomly divided into training and test sets at a 7:3 ratio. In over five Graves' hyperthyroidism patients, the study also compared T-cell repertoires from thyroid tissue with T-cell repertoires from blood. After sampling, hyperthyroidism patients received methimazole starting at 30 mg daily, and ophthalmopathy patients received high-dose intravenous methylprednisolone. TCR Vbeta CDR3 sequencing of 120 to 150 peripheral blood samples (roughly 41 ophthalmopathy, 75 or so hyperthyroidism and approximately 17 progressor patients) is reported in the paper. The paper as a whole reports these results and caveats: In validation, the model predicted progression to ophthalmopathy a median of roughly six months before onset, with about 64% sensitivity and around 76% specificity. No statistical method was used to fix the sample size in advance, and group allocation was not hidden from the investigators. Most expanded thyroid clonotypes (frequency above 0.001) were also detected in blood, a finding suggesting that blood repertoires may reflect thyroid immune responses. A 13 V-J signature model separated ophthalmopathy from stable hyperthyroidism, with around 88% sensitivity and 81% to 82% specificity in cross-validation and 80%/75% in testing.

A patient counted as having stable Graves' hyperthyroidism if no progression to ophthalmopathy occurred over 18 months of follow-up. The hyperthyroidism patients were between 18 and 65 years old and newly diagnosed, with a disease duration of less than 2 months. Any patient with an uncontrolled infection, another autoimmune disease, pregnancy or lactation was excluded. Diagnoses relied on clinical symptoms, serum thyroxine and TRAb, thyroid ultrasound and orbital computed tomography. PBMCs were isolated from 10 ml of fresh peripheral blood by Ficoll-Paque density gradient centrifugation. Total RNA was extracted with Trizol reagent, and quality was checked on an Agilent 2100 Bioanalyzer. Amplification of TCR beta CDR3 regions was carried out from RNA transcripts. For the first round of RT-PCR on the TCR CDR3, the HTBI primer set was used together with the Qiagen OneStep RT-PCR kit. A second multiplex PCR round built the libraries, followed by size selection and purification. Paired-end sequencing of the libraries was performed with 100 bp reads on an Illumina HiSeq2000. The published analysis was carried out like this. SOAPnuke was used to process the raw data, with reads discarded if the reads contained adapters or uncalled bases, had a mean Phred below 15, or lacked an exact constant-primer or identifier match. COPE v1.2.5 was used to merge high-quality paired reads, and clonotypes were defined as unique nucleotide sequences. Clonotypes were aligned to IMGT TRBV, TRBD and TRBJ reference segments using MiTCR v1.1. Analysis was restricted to V-J combinations with a frequency above 0.0001, which covered just over 98% of repertoires. The TCS score was defined as F50 (clonal expansion) divided by E x V (chaos), with BLOSUM62-based TCRdist calculated between CDR3 peptides within each V-J. Welch's t-statistics and random forest reduced 514 V-J features to roughly 13, which were used in a naive Bayes classifier (R e1071). The public reads were run again by TCRdb, first through fastp at Q25 and then through MiXCR, and only productive beta chains were kept. Each entry is one CDR3 protein sequence, shown with its most common DNA and genes. The authors' filters were not applied to this entry. The table for this sample lists under 550,000 distinct CDR3 sequences; roughly 15% of them were counted only once. Jointly, the top ten make up more than 4.5% of the sample.

CDR1 and CDR2 (SGHTA, FQGNSA) derive from the germline V gene. V gives up 2 bases and J gives up 5 bases, and the segment between their germline ends measures 10 bases. Its CDR3 holds 13 amino acids, cysteine through phenylalanine. Only the CDR3 part of the read is kept: 39 bases, read in frame from the first base. This receptor was taken from a woman aged 18-30 years with Graves' hyperthyroidism. The sample consisted of blood. The chain joins TRBV7-2 to TRBJ2-7, and perhaps TRBD1 as D gene, on 6 matching bases. In nucleotides, the sequence is TGTGCCAGCAGCTTAAGGGACATGAACGAGCAGTACTTC. This sequence encodes CASSLRDMNEQYF.